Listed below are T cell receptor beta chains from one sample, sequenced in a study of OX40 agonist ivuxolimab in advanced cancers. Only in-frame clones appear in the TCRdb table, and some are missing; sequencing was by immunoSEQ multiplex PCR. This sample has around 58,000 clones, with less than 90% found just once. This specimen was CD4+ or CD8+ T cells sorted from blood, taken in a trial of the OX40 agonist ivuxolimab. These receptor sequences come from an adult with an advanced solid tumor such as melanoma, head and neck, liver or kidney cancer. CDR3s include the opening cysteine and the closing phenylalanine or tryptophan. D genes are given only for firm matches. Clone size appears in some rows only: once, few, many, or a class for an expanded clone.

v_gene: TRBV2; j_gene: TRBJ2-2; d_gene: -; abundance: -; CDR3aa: CASSEGGSGELFF; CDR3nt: TGTGCCAGCAGTGAAGGGGGGTCCGGGGAGCTGTTTTTT
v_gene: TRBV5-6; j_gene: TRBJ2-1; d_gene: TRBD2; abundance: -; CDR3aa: CASSVLGSSGRRNEQFF; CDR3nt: TGTGCCAGCAGCGTCTTGGGTTCCAGCGGGAGGAGGAATGAGCAGTTCTTC
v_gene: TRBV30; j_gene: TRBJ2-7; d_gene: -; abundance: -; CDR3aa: CAWTRRGSYEQYF; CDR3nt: TGTGCCTGGACGAGGCGGGGCTCCTACGAGCAGTACTTC
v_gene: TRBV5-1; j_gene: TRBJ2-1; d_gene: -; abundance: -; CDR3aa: CASSPVGLSYNEQFF; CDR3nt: TGCGCCAGCAGCCCTGTGGGACTTTCCTACAATGAGCAGTTCTTC
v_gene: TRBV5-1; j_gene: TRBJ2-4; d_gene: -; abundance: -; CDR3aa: CASSLDDFEGRGNIQYF; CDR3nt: TGCGCCAGCAGCTTGGATGATTTTGAAGGTAGAGGGAACATTCAGTACTTC
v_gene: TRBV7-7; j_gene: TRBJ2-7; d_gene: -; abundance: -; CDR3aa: CASSLDLNSYEQYF; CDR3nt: TGTGCCAGCAGCTTAGACTTAAACTCCTACGAGCAGTACTTC
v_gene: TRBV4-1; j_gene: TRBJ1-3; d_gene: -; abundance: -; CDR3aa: CASSQVAGLDANTIYF; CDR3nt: TGCGCCAGCAGCCAGGTAGCGGGGCTCGATGCAAACACCATATATTTT
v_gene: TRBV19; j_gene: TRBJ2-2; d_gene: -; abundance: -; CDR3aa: CASRPGHGGTGELFF; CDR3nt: TGTGCCAGTAGACCGGGACACGGAGGCACCGGGGAGCTGTTTTTT
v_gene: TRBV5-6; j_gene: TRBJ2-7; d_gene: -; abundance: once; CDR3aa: CASSLVGSRAYEQYF; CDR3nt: TGTGCCAGCAGCTTGGTCGGATCGAGGGCCTACGAGCAGTACTTC
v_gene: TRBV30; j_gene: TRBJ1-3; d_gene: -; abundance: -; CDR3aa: CAWRGNGNTIYF; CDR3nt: TGTGCCTGGAGGGGAAATGGAAACACCATATATTTT
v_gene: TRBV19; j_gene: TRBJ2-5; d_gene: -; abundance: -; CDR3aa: CASSIAGQETQYF; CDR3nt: TGTGCCAGTAGTATAGCAGGACAAGAGACCCAGTACTTC
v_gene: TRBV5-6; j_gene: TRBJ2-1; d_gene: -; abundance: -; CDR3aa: CASSFSGVPYNEQFF; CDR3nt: TGTGCCAGCAGCTTCTCAGGGGTACCCTACAATGAGCAGTTCTTC
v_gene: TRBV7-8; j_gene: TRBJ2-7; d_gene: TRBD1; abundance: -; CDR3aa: CASSSRLTGTGDPEQYF; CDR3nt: TGTGCCAGCAGCTCCCGACTTACCGGGACAGGGGATCCCGAGCAGTACTTC
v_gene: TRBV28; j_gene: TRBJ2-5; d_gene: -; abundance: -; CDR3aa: CASSFQFLEKTQYF; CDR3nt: TGTGCCAGCAGTTTTCAGTTCCTGGAGAAGACCCAGTACTTC
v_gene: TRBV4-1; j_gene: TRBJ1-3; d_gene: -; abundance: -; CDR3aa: CASSPLTWGEAGNTIYF; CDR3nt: TGCGCCAGCAGCCCTCTGACGTGGGGCGAAGCTGGAAACACCATATATTTT
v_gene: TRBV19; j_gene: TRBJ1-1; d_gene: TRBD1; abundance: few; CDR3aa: CASSARTGTERKAFF; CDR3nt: TGTGCCAGTAGTGCCCGGACAGGGACCGAAAGAAAAGCTTTCTTT
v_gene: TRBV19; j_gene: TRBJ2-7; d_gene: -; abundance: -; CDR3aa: CASSADGTLGSYEQYF; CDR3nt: TGTGCCAGTAGTGCAGACGGGACTCTGGGGTCCTACGAGCAGTACTTC
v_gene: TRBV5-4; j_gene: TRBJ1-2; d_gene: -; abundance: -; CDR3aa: CASSLSATNYGYTF; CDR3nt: TGTGCCAGCAGCTTGTCGGCCACTAACTATGGCTACACCTTC
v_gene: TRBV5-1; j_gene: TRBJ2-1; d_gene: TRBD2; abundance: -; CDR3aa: CASSFGASGSLGEQFF; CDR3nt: TGCGCCAGCAGCTTCGGCGCTAGCGGGAGCCTAGGTGAGCAGTTCTTC
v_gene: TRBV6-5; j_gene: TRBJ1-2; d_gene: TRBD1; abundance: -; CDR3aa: CASSPGQGYTF; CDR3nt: TGTGCCAGCAGTCCGGGACAGGGCTACACCTTC
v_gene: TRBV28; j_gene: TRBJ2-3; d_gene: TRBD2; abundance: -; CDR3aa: CASSLQLAGDRQYF; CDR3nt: TGTGCCAGCAGTTTGCAACTAGCGGGGGACAGGCAGTATTTT
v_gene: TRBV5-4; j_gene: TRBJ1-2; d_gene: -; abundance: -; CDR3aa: CASSFTPSDYTF; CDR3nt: TGTGCCAGCAGCTTTACTCCCAGTGACTACACCTTC
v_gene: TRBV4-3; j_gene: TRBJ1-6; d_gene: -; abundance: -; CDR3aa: CASSPGDYNSPLHF; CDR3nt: TGCGCCAGCAGCCCTGGGGACTATAATTCACCCCTCCACTTT
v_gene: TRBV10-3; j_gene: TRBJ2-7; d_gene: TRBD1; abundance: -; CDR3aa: CAISERGTAYYEQYF; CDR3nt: TGTGCCATCAGTGAGAGGGGGACAGCCTACTACGAGCAGTACTTC
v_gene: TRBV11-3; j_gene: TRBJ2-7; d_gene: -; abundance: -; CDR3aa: CASSASRVGEQYF; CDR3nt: TGTGCCAGCAGCGCCAGCAGGGTTGGGGAGCAGTACTTC
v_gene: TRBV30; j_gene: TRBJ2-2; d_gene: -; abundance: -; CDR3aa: CAWRHGGALNTGELFF; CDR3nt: TGTGCCTGGAGACATGGCGGGGCCTTGAACACCGGGGAGCTGTTTTTT
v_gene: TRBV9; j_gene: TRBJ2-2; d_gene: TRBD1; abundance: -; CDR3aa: CASSEGQPIPAGELFF; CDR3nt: TGTGCCAGCAGCGAGGGACAGCCTATTCCCGCCGGGGAGCTGTTTTTT
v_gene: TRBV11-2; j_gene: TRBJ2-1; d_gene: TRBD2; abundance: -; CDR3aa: CASSRGRTSGYNEQFF; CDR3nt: TGTGCCAGCAGCCGAGGGAGGACTAGCGGATACAATGAGCAGTTCTTC
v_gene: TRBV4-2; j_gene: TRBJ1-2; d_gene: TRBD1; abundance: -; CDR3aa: CASSQETGSGTGYGYTF; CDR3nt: TGTGCCAGCAGCCAAGAGACAGGTTCCGGGACAGGCTATGGCTACACCTTC
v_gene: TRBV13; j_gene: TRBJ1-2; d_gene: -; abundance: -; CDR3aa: CASRISPGHNYGYTF; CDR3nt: TGTGCCAGCAGGATATCTCCGGGACATAACTATGGCTACACCTTC
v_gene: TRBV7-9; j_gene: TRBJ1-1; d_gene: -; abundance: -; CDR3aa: CASSSKGLMEAFF; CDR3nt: TGTGCCAGCAGCTCCAAGGGGCTCATGGAAGCTTTCTTT
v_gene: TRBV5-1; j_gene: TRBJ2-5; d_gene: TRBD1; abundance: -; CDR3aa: CASSPHYRDRETQYF; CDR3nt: TGCGCCAGCAGCCCACATTACCGGGACAGAGAGACCCAGTACTTC
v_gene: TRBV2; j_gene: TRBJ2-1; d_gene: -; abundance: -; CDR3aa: CASIEWGFDEQFF; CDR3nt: TGTGCCAGCATCGAATGGGGTTTCGATGAGCAGTTCTTC